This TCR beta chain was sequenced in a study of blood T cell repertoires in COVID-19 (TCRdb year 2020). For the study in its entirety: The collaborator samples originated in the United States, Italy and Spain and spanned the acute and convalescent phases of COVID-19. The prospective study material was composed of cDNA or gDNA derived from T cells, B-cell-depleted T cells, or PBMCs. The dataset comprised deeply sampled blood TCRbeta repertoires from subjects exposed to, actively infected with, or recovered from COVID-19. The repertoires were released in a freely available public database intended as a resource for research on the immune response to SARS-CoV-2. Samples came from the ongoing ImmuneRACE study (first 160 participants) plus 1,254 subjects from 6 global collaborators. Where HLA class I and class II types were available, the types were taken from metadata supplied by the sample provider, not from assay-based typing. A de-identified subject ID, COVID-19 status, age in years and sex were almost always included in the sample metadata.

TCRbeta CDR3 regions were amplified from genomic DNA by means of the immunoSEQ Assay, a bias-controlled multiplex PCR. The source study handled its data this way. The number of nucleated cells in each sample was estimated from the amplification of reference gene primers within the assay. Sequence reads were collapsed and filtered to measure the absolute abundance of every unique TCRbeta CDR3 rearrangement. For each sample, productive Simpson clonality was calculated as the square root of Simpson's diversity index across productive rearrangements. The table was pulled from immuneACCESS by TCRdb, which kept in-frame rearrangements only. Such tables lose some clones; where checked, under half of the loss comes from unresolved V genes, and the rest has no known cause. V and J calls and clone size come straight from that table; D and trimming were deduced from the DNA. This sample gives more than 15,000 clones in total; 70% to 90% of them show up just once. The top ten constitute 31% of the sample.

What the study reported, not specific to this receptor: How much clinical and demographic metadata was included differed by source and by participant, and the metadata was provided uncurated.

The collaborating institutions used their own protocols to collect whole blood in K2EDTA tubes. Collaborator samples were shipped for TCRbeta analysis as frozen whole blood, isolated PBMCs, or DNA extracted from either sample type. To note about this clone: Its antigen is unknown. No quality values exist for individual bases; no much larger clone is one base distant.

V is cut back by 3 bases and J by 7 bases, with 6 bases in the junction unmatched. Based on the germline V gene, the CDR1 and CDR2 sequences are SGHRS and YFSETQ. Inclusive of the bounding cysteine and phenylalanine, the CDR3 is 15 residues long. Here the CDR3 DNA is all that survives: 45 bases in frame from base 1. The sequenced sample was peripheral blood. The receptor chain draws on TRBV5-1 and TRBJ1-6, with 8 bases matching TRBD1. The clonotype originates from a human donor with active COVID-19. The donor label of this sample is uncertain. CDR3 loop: CASSYDRGGNSPLHF. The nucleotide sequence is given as TGCGCCAGCAGCTACGACAGGGGCGGAAATTCACCCCTCCACTTT. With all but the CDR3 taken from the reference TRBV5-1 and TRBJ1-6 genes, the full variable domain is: KAGVTQTPRYLIKTRGQQVTLSCSPISGHRSVSWYQQTPGQGLQFLFEYFSETQRNKGNFPGRFSGRQFSNSRSEMNVSTLELGDSALYLCASSYDRGGNSPLHFGNGTRLTVT.